Listed here are 31 T cell receptor beta chains from one sample, sequenced in a study of T cell repertoires in cytomegalovirus infection (dated by TCRdb to the late 2010s). Sequencing took place on an Illumina HiSeq 1500. The public sequencing data were trimmed at Q25 with fastp and processed into clonotypes with MiXCR by TCRdb, which kept only in-frame beta chains. Rows with one shared CDR3 protein collapse into an entry with the most common genes and DNA. The sample has hundreds of thousands of distinct CDR3 sequences on record, approximately 7% of them singletons. Of the sample, 5.5% to 6.5% is held by the ten largest clones. The sample was PBMCs. These receptors came from a human donor in good health (CMV status not recorded). Some clones in this sample may be carry-over from other donors' samples.

In its sample, this clonotype was seen many times. The J gene is TRBJ2-7, the V gene TRBV7-2; 7 bases map to TRBD1. The CDR3 spans 15 residues. V was clipped by 1 base and J by 2 bases; unmatched bases: 5. In germline, CDR1 is SGHTA, CDR2 FQGNSA. CDR3 protein: CASSLGGQATYEQYF. The CDR3 coding sequence is TGTGCCAGCAGCTTAGGAGGACAGGCGACCTACGAGCAGTACTTC. Full variable domain (rest looked up from reference TRBV7-2 and TRBJ2-7): GAGVSQSPSNKVTEKGKDVELRCDPISGHTALYWYRQSLGQGLEFLIYFQGNSAPDKSGLPSDRFSAERTGGSVSTLTIQRTQQEDSAVYLCASSLGGQATYEQYFGPGTRLTVT.

This clonotype was picked up many times. The J gene is TRBJ1-2, the V gene TRBV5-1; D perhaps matches TRBD1 (6 bases). CDR1 SGHRS and CDR2 YFSETQ come from the germline V gene. This CDR3 is built from 16 residues. V dropped 7 bases and J dropped 4 bases, with 23 bases sitting between them. The CDR3 coding sequence is TGCGCCAGCGCTGAACAGGGAGAGGGAGTTGGCTATGGCTACACCTTC. Its protein is CASAEQGEGVGYGYTF.

This clonotype was found many times. V usage is TRBV6-6 and J usage is TRBJ1-2, with a weak D call TRBD1 (6 bases). The CDR3 covers 15 residues. V gave up 7 bases and J gave up 5 bases, with 20 bases separating them. The germline gives CDR1 MNHNY, CDR2 SVGAGI (reference sequence). CDR3 coding DNA: TGTGCCAGCACCCGGGAGGGGGATCCTTTATATGGCTACACCTTC. Translated, it gives CASTREGDPLYGYTF.

This clonotype was detected ten times or more. V and J are TRBV20-1 and TRBJ1-5; TRBD1 matches at 9 bases. The CDR3 covers 15 residues. Germline V lookup: CDR1 DFQATT, CDR2 SNEGSKA (reference sequence). V shed 3 bases, J shed 5 bases, and the junction held 8 bases outside the gene matches. The DNA for the CDR3 is TGCAGTGCTAGGGCCTTAACAGGGGGCGATCAGCCCCAGCATTTT. Its translation is CSARALTGGDQPQHF.

In its sample, this clonotype was seen many times. V and J are TRBV9 and TRBJ1-2; D gene unclear. Per germline, CDR1 SGDLS and CDR2 YYNGEE. V was clipped by 7 bases and J by 2 bases, with 9 bases between them. This CDR3 spans 12 amino acids. The DNA for the CDR3 is TGTGCCAGCCTGGACCGCAACTATGGCTACACCTTC. Amino acids: CASLDRNYGYTF.

With regard to this clonotype: A read error is possible here, since a much larger clone lies one base away. The CDR3 loop is CASSLDFGADTRYF. CDR3 DNA: TGTGCCAGCAGCTTAGATTTTGGTGCAGATACGCGGTATTTT. This chain joins TRBV11-2 and TRBJ2-3; D is uncertain. This CDR3 has 14 residues. The germline gives CDR1 SGHAT, CDR2 FQNNGV.

This clonotype was observed at least ten times. The V and J genes are TRBV12-3 or TRBV12-4 and TRBJ1-5; tentatively, D is TRBD1 (6 bases). The CDR3 length is 16 residues. V lost 0 bases to trimming and J lost 4 bases, with 13 bases between them. This chain's CDR3 is CASSLAKGDGNQPQHF. The CDR3 coding sequence is TGTGCCAGCAGTTTAGCGAAGGGGGACGGGAATCAGCCCCAGCATTTT.

A note on this clonotype: It may be a read error: a sequence one base away is much more abundant. CDR3 nucleotides: TGTGCCAGTAGTATCCCTGAGGGGGGGGAGACCCAGTACTTC. Translated: CASSIPEGGETQYF. V is TRBV19 and J is TRBJ2-5; TRBD2 might be the D (7 bases). The CDR3 runs to 14 residues. Germline CDR1 reads LNHDA; CDR2 reads SQIVND (reference sequence). Trimming cost V 3 bases and J 5 bases, with 13 bases left between them.

This clonotype has a count of ten or more. V and J are TRBV6-2 or TRBV6-3 and TRBJ1-2, with a tentative D call TRBD1 (6 bases). The V and J ends lost 1 base and 8 bases respectively, with 14 bases between them. CDR1 is MNHEY, CDR2 SVGEGT, per germline. The CDR3 length is 14 residues. The CDR3 region is CASSYFGQPKGYTF. As DNA, the CDR3 is TGTGCCAGCAGTTACTTCGGACAGCCCAAGGGCTACACCTTC.

The rearrangement links TRBV3-1 to TRBJ1-5; D remains ambiguous. The CDR3 runs to 14 residues. The germline gives CDR1 LGHDT, CDR2 YNNKEL (reference sequence). Trimming removed 0 bases from V and 9 bases from J, with 12 bases in between. The CDR3 bases are TGTGCCAGCAGCCAAGAACCAGCTAGCTCGCCCCAGCATTTT. Translated: CASSQEPASSPQHF.

This clonotype was recorded at least ten times. The rearrangement uses TRBV20-1 and TRBJ1-1, with D perhaps TRBD1 (5 bases). Germline V gives CDR1 DFQATT, CDR2 SNEGSKA (reference sequence). With 0 bases removed from V and 1 base from J, the gap between germline ends came to 12 bases. The CDR3 consists of 15 residues. This CDR3 is CSARDAQGGNTEAFF. The CDR3 coding sequence is TGCAGTGCTAGAGATGCCCAGGGAGGGAACACTGAAGCTTTCTTT.

The rearrangement links TRBV24-1 to TRBJ2-1, with unresolved D. CDR3 length: 13 residues. Trimming took 5 bases from V and 6 from J, leaving 10 bases between them. Germline CDR1 is KGHDR and CDR2 is SFDVKD. DNA of the CDR3: TGTGCCACCAGTGGGGTGGAAGGCAATGAGCAGTTCTTC. Residues: CATSGVEGNEQFF.

In this sample, this clonotype turned up many times. This chain connects TRBV7-2 to TRBJ1-1; a possible D gene is TRBD1 (6 bases). This CDR3 is 14 amino acids long. The V end was cut by 5 bases, the J end by 2 bases, with 12 bases between. Germline values: CDR1 SGHTA, CDR2 FQGNSA. The DNA of the CDR3 is TGTGCCAGCAGCCCCGGGACACACAACACTGAAGCTTTCTTT. Its protein product is CASSPGTHNTEAFF.

The chain carries TRBV4-1 and TRBJ1-5; a possible D gene is TRBD1 (5 bases). The CDR3 spans 12 residues. CDR1 and CDR2 (germline): MGHRA, YSYEKL. V lost 0 bases, J lost 14 bases, and 11 bases lay in between. CDR3 bases: TGCGCCAGCAGCCAAGATAGGGGACCGGAGCATTTT. It encodes CASSQDRGPEHF.

Ten or more counts support this clonotype. The CDR3 here is CSVDRSGITGELFF. In DNA, the CDR3 is TGCAGCGTTGACCGGTCCGGGATCACCGGGGAGCTGTTTTTT. The V and J genes are TRBV29-1 and TRBJ2-2, with D tentatively TRBD2 (5 bases). V dropped 3 bases and J dropped 4 bases, with 12 bases sitting between them. Per the germline V gene, CDR1 is SQVTM and CDR2 is ANQGSEA. The CDR3 length is 14 residues.

This clonotype was seen at least ten times. The rearrangement uses TRBV7-8 and TRBJ1-5, with TRBD1 as a possible D gene (5 bases). Germline assignment: CDR1 SGHVS and CDR2 FQNEAQ. The CDR3 consists of 13 residues. The V gene lost 4 bases and the J gene lost 4 bases, with 8 bases spanning the gap. The CDR3 protein is CASSWGRNQPQHF. The CDR3 DNA reads TGTGCCAGCAGCTGGGGCCGAAATCAGCCCCAGCATTTT.

Note on this clonotype: A clone one base away is much larger, so this may be a read error. The J gene is TRBJ1-2, the V gene TRBV28; 7 bases line up with TRBD1. Germline assignment: CDR1 MDHEN and CDR2 SYDVKM. This CDR3 is built from 16 residues. V lost 5 bases to trimming and J lost 1 base; unmatched junction nucleotides: 10. The CDR3 DNA reads TGTGCCAGCAGTCGACTGGGACAGTCATTTAACTATGGCTACACCTTC. Protein product: CASSRLGQSFNYGYTF.

A note on this clonotype: A read error may explain this, as a much larger clone is one base away. This chain joins TRBV14 and TRBJ2-5; D unclear. The J call may be mistaken, given a closer DNA end match to TRBJ2-1. The germline V gene encodes CDR1 SGHDN and CDR2 FVKESK. CDR3 size: 11 residues. CDR3 amino acids: CASSHGETQFF. The CDR3 nucleotides read TGTGCCAGCAGCCATGGAGAGACCCAGTTCTTC.

This clonotype was seen repeatedly, ten times or more. V and J are TRBV28 and TRBJ1-4; D remains ambiguous. V gave up 7 bases and J gave up 7 bases, with 10 bases separating them. CDR1 is MDHEN and CDR2 is SYDVKM in the germline V gene. There are 12 residues in the CDR3. The CDR3 loop is CASKFFGEKLFF. The CDR3 bases are TGTGCCAGCAAGTTCTTCGGTGAAAAACTGTTTTTT.

This clonotype is a singleton in its sample. This chain connects TRBV7-2 to TRBJ2-2, with 12 bases fitting TRBD2. The CDR3 has 14 residues. The germline CDR1 and CDR2 sequences are SGHTA and FQGNSA. J gave up 8 bases and V 9 bases, and 7 bases lay outside the gene matches. CDR3 region: CASSRTSGKGELFF. In DNA, the CDR3 is TGTGCCAGTTCACGGACTAGCGGGAAGGGGGAGCTGTTTTTT.

This clonotype has a count of ten or more. This chain connects TRBV6-2 or TRBV6-3 to TRBJ1-5; no firm D call. CDR1 is MNHEY, CDR2 SVGEGT, per germline. This CDR3 contains 13 residues. V was clipped by 7 bases and J by 5 bases, with 12 bases between them. CDR3 coding DNA: TGTGCCAGCACCTCGGTTCGTCATCAGCCCCAGCATTTT. Its protein product is CASTSVRHQPQHF.

At least ten counts were recorded for this clonotype. The chain is built from TRBV12-5 and TRBJ2-7, with 10 bases matching TRBD1. This CDR3 has 16 amino acids. V was pared by 2 bases and J by 5 bases, with 9 bases of the junction left unmatched. The germline V gene encodes CDR1 LGHNT and CDR2 FRNRAP. CDR3 bases: TGTGCTAGTGGTTTGCCCCCGGGACAGGGGATGCACGAGCAGTACTTC. Amino acids: CASGLPPGQGMHEQYF.

The rearrangement links TRBV2 to TRBJ1-3; D is uncertain. CDR1 and CDR2 from the germline V gene are SNHLY and FYNNEI. The CDR3 consists of 16 residues. V was cut by 2 bases and J by 0 bases, with 11 bases left in between. The CDR3 protein is CASSETASYSGNTIYF. The CDR3, as DNA: TGTGCCAGCAGTGAAACAGCCAGTTACTCTGGAAACACCATATATTTT.

This clonotype was observed at least ten times. The chain couples TRBV20-1 to TRBJ1-4; 7 nucleotides match TRBD1. Germline CDR1 is DFQATT and CDR2 is SNEGSKA (reference sequence). This CDR3 region has 15 residues. V dropped 5 bases and J dropped 2; count of bases not matched to a gene: 8. CDR3 nucleotides: TGCAGTGCTGGACCACCGGGACAGACTAATGAAAAACTGTTTTTT. Its protein product is CSAGPPGQTNEKLFF.

This clonotype was counted many times. The rearrangement joins TRBV2 to TRBJ2-5; no reliable D call. There are 13 residues in the CDR3. The V gene's germline CDR1 is SNHLY and CDR2 FYNNEI. V lost 8 bases and J 2 bases, leaving 12 bases between the germline ends. CDR3 amino acids: CASHRAGQETQYF. CDR3 bases: TGTGCCAGCCACCGAGCCGGGCAAGAGACCCAGTACTTC.

Many counts were recorded for this clonotype. The chain uses TRBV7-8 and TRBJ2-6; 7 nucleotides line up with TRBD1. The CDR3 is made up of 15 amino acids. V gave up 0 bases and J gave up 7 bases; unmatched junction bases: 3. Germline CDR1 SGHVS, CDR2 FQNEAQ. As DNA, the CDR3 is TGTGCCAGCAGCTTAGCAGGGGACAGAGCCAACGTCCTGACTTTC. Protein: CASSLAGDRANVLTF.

This clonotype was found many times. The rearrangement links TRBV12-3 or TRBV12-4 to TRBJ1-5; possible D gene TRBD1, 6 bases. This CDR3 has 15 residues. Trimming cost V 6 bases and J 6 bases, with 18 bases left between them. CDR3 sequence: CASRETGTGAQPQHF. For the CDR3, the DNA is TGTGCCAGCAGGGAAACAGGGACTGGTGCTCAGCCCCAGCATTTT.

The chain combines TRBV4-3 with TRBJ2-2; D remains ambiguous. The germline V gene has CDR1 LGHNA and CDR2 YSLEER. Trimming removed 0 bases at V and 1 base at J, with 6 bases between. CDR3 length equals 15 residues. The CDR3 bases are TGCGCCAGCAGCCAAGAGTTAGTGAACACCGGGGAGCTGTTTTTT. This codes for CASSQELVNTGELFF.

Many counts were recorded for this clonotype. The V and J genes are TRBV7-8 and TRBJ1-4, with a tentative D call TRBD1 (5 bases). CDR1 and CDR2 from the germline V gene are SGHVS and FQNEAQ. Trimming took off 6 bases at V and 5 bases at J, with 10 bases between the two ends. This CDR3 has 13 amino acids. As DNA, the CDR3 is TGTGCCAGCAGTTGGGGGTTCAATGAAAAACTGTTTTTT. It translates to CASSWGFNEKLFF.

In this sample, this clonotype turned up a few times. The V call is TRBV12-3 or TRBV12-4, the J call TRBJ2-7; D is possibly TRBD1 or TRBD2 (5 bases each). The CDR3 consists of 14 residues. V dropped 6 bases and J dropped 4 bases, with 16 bases sitting between them. Here the CDR3 reads CASSDRPGRYEQYF. CDR3 coding DNA: TGTGCCAGCAGCGACCGCCCGGGGCGGTACGAGCAGTACTTC.

Concerning this clonotype: A read error may produce the germline difference seen at one junction end. The CDR3 loop reads CASSILQNYGCTF. The CDR3 DNA reads as TGTGCCAGCAGTATTCTCCAGAACTATGGCTGCACCTTC. This sequence joins TRBV12-3 or TRBV12-4 and TRBJ1-2; the D is unclear. This CDR3 is 13 amino acids long.